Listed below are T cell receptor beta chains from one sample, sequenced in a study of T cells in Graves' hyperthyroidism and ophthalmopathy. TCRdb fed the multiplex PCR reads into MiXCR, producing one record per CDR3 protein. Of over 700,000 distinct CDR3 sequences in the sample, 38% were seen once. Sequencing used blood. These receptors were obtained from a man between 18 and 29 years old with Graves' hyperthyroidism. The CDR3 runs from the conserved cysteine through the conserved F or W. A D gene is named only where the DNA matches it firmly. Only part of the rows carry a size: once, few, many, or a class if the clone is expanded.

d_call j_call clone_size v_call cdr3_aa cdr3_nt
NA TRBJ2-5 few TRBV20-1 CSAWGGGSQETQYF TGCAGTGCGTGGGGAGGGGGATCCCAAGAGACCCAGTACTTC
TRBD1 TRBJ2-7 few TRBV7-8 CASSATGGDEQYF TGTGCCAGCAGCGCAACAGGGGGCGACGAGCAGTACTTC
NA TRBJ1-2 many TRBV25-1 CASSEYYGLEDGYTF TGTGCCAGCAGTGAATACTACGGCCTCGAGGATGGCTACACCTTC
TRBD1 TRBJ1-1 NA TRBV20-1 CSAFTGGFAEAFF TGCAGTGCTTTCACAGGGGGTTTCGCTGAAGCTTTCTTT
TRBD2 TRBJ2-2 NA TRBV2 CASSAGGLADNTGELFF TGTGCCAGCAGTGCAGGGGGACTAGCGGACAACACCGGGGAGCTGTTTTTT
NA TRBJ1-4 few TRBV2 CASKNREGNEKLFF TGTGCCAGCAAAAACAGGGAAGGAAATGAAAAACTGTTTTTT
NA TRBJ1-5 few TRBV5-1 CASSLTAGDSNQPQHF TGCGCCAGCAGCCTCACTGCAGGGGACAGCAATCAGCCCCAGCATTTT
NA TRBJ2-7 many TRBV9 CASSPGLDEQYF TGTGCCAGCAGCCCCGGGCTAGACGAGCAGTACTTC
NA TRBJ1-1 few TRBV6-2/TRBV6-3 CASMKMNTEAFF TGTGCCAGCATGAAGATGAACACTGAAGCTTTCTTT
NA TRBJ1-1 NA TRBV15 CATSSSQVNTEAFF TGTGCCACCAGCAGCTCTCAGGTGAACACTGAAGCTTTCTTT
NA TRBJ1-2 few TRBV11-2 CASSPIRGGSNYGYTF TGTGCCAGCAGCCCCATTCGCGGGGGATCTAACTATGGCTACACCTTC
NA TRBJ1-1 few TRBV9 CASSPTIGTEAFF TGTGCCAGCAGCCCCACGATTGGCACTGAAGCTTTCTTT
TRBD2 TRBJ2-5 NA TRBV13 CASSSPGTSGRHQETQYF TGTGCCAGCAGCTCCCCCGGGACTAGCGGGAGGCACCAAGAGACCCAGTACTTC
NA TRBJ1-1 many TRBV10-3 CAISLTGKTEAFF TGTGCCATCAGTCTAACAGGGAAGACTGAAGCTTTCTTT
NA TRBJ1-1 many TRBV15 CATSRDRDEMNTEAFF TGTGCCACCAGCAGAGACAGGGATGAAATGAACACTGAAGCTTTCTTT
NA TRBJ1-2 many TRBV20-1 CSAATENYGYTF TGCAGTGCTGCTACAGAGAACTATGGCTACACCTTC
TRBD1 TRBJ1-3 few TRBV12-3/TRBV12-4 CASSWTGIKVPNTIYF TGTGCCAGCAGTTGGACAGGTATCAAGGTACCAAACACCATATATTTT
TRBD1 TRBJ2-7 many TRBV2 CASTGQGYEQYF TGTGCCAGTACGGGACAGGGCTACGAGCAGTACTTC
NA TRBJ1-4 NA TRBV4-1 CASSHTRVTNEKLFF TGCGCCAGCAGCCATACCAGGGTAACTAATGAAAAACTGTTTTTT
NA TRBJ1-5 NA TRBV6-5 CASSYSTNSAPQHF TGTGCCAGCAGTTACTCGACGAATTCGGCGCCCCAGCATTTT
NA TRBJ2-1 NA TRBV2 CASTRDQGRGQFF TGTGCCAGCACCCGGGACCAAGGACGGGGGCAGTTCTTC
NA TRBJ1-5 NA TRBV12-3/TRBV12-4 CASSLSTVLQPQHF TGTGCCAGCAGTTTGTCTACAGTACTTCAGCCCCAGCATTTT
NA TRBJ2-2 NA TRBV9 CASTPGRNTGELFF TGTGCCAGCACCCCCGGGAGGAACACCGGGGAGCTGTTTTTT
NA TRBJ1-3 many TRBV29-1 CSVRQALSGNTIYF TGCAGCGTGAGACAGGCCCTCTCTGGAAACACCATATATTTT
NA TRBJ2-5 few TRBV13 CASSPLRGSVGEETQYF TGTGCCAGCAGCCCTTTGAGGGGTAGCGTTGGTGAAGAGACCCAGTACTTC
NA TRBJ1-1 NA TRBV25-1 CASSHSGQSNTEAFF TGTGCCAGCAGCCATTCCGGACAGTCGAACACTGAAGCTTTCTTT
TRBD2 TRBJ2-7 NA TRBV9 CASGGDEQYF TGTGCCAGCGGGGGGGACGAGCAGTACTTC
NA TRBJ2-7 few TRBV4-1 CASSQDVDEQYF TGCGCCAGCAGCCAAGATGTAGACGAGCAGTACTTC
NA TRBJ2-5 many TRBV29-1 CSVTVLRGQETQYF TGCAGCGTTACGGTGTTGCGGGGCCAAGAGACCCAGTACTTC
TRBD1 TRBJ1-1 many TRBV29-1 CSVEESDRGLTEAFF TGCAGCGTTGAAGAATCGGACAGGGGGCTCACTGAAGCTTTCTTT
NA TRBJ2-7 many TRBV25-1 CASSEYFNSGAYEQYF TGTGCCAGCAGTGAATATTTCAATTCGGGAGCCTACGAGCAGTACTTC
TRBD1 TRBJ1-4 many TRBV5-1 CASSLDRANEKLFF TGTGCCAGCAGCCTTGACAGGGCGAATGAAAAACTGTTTTTT
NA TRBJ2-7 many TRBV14 CASSQDGDGYEQYF TGTGCCAGCAGCCAAGATGGGGACGGCTACGAGCAGTACTTC
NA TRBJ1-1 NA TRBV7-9 CASSSPGLGTEEAFF TGTGCCAGCAGCTCCCCGGGGTTGGGGACGGAGGAAGCTTTCTTT
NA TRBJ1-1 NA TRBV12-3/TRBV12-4 CASSPPASEAFF TGTGCCAGCAGCCCTCCGGCCTCCGAAGCTTTCTTT
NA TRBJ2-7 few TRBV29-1 CSVEDWRLANGEQYF TGCAGCGTTGAAGATTGGAGGCTAGCTAACGGCGAGCAGTACTTC
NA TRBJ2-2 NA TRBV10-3 CAIRGAEITYTGELFF TGTGCCATCAGGGGGGCGGAAATAACCTACACCGGGGAGCTGTTTTTT
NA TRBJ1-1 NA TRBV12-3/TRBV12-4 CASSSLGGRLNTEAFF TGTGCCAGCAGTTCCCTCGGGGGGCGGCTGAACACTGAAGCTTTCTTT
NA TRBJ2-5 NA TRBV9 CASSQAGTLGETQYF TGTGCCAGCAGCCAAGCTGGGACCCTAGGAGAGACCCAGTACTTC
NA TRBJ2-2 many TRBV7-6 CASSPFIGHGELFF TGTGCCAGCAGCCCTTTTATAGGACACGGGGAGCTGTTTTTT
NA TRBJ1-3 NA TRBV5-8 CASSRNRAGNTIYF TGTGCCAGCAGCCGCAACAGGGCTGGAAACACCATATATTTT
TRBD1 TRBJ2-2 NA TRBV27 CASTKDRTTGELFF TGTGCCAGCACCAAGGACAGGACCACCGGGGAGCTGTTTTTT
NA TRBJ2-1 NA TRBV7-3 CASSLMGRGREQFF TGTGCCAGCAGCTTAATGGGCAGGGGACGTGAGCAGTTCTTC
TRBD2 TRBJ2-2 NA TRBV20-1 CSATSGGYTGELFF TGCAGTGCTACTAGCGGGGGATACACCGGGGAGCTGTTTTTT
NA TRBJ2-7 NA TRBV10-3 CAISDKISGSYEQYF TGTGCCATCAGTGATAAAATTTCGGGTAGCTACGAGCAGTACTTC
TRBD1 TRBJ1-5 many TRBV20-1 CSARVGGGGYSNQPQHF TGCAGTGCTAGAGTGGGAGGAGGGGGCTACAGCAATCAGCCCCAGCATTTT
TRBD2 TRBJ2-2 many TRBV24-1 CATSDPGGPVTGELFF TGTGCCACCAGTGATCCGGGGGGGCCAGTAACCGGGGAGCTGTTTTTT
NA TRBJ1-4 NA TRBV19 CASTVIRRGNEKLFF TGTGCCAGTACCGTCATCCGGAGGGGTAATGAAAAACTGTTTTTT
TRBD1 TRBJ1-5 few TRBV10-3 CASSELTGLEPQHF TGTGCCAGCAGTGAATTGACAGGGTTGGAGCCCCAGCATTTT
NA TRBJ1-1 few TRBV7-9 CASSLVSGIPGAFF TGTGCCAGCAGCTTGGTGTCCGGGATCCCGGGAGCTTTCTTT